This TCR beta chain came from a study of identical twins (dated by TCRdb to the mid-2010s). The study in broad terms: To test whether fetal clonotypes persist, this study deep-sequenced TCR alpha and beta repertoires from monozygotic twins, from unrelated adults of various ages, and from cord blood. To rule out contamination, replicate twin experiments were performed at different times with different library preparation protocols.

As encoded in the germline V gene, CDR1 is SGHRS while CDR2 is YFSETQ. Deletion took 4 bases off V and 0 bases off J, with a span of 21 bases between the germline ends. The CDR3 numbers 18 residues from cysteine through phenylalanine. The read is trimmed to its CDR3 DNA, 54 bases read in frame from base 1. General conclusions and limits of the study: Because the same donors could not be followed over many years, the conclusions depended on cross-sectional statistical analysis. Compared with coincidental sharing between unrelated individuals, out-of-frame TCR alpha sequences shared between twins showed an excess of sequences with low generation probability. In monozygotic twins, recombination models systematically underestimated out-of-frame TCR alpha sharing, but the models matched the sharing seen between unrelated individuals. In beta out-of-frame sequences, excess twin sharing was weaker, because having fewer shared sequences lowered the signal-to-noise ratio. Fewer insertions were carried by abundant cord blood beta clonotypes, a similar but weaker trend appeared in young adult naive repertoires, and no such trend appeared in memory repertoires. Zero-insertion analyses could be partly confounded by invariant T cells such as MAIT and iNKT, although diverse VJ usage argued against such confounding for most clonotypes.

This clonotype was detected a few times. Its antigen remains undetermined. Possible read error: a much larger clone is one base away. Libraries were made using 5' RACE. TCRdb lists the instrument as Illumina HiSeq 2000. A universal primer binding site was added through template switching, and the final cDNA carried a unique molecular identifier so that TCR cDNA molecules could be counted accurately. Specific primers in the conserved constant-segment region were used to synthesize first-strand cDNA for the TCR alpha and beta chains. To control for contamination, each cDNA library was double barcoded with a SMART-Mk sample barcode plus Illumina barcodes. TruSeq adapter sequences, together with Illumina sample barcodes, were added in two successive PCR steps. The Illumina HiSeq platform was used with custom primers to sequence TCR alpha and beta cDNA libraries. The study's processing was this. MiGEC was used to process raw reads and extract unique molecular identifiers, and MiXCR was used to find CDR3 positions. For each individual, recombination models were inferred using an EM algorithm with the repgenHMM and IGoR tools. The tcR package in R was used for shared clonotype analysis, with sharing normalized by the product of cloneset sizes. To study raw recombination without the effects of thymic and clonal selection, out-of-frame nonproductive sequences were analyzed. The public reads were reprocessed in TCRdb via fastp at Q25 and MiXCR, keeping in-frame beta chains. Each record represents a unique CDR3 protein, reported with the most common genes and DNA among its rows. The authors' filters were not applied to this entry. The sample includes roughly 200,000 distinct CDR3 sequences, with under 10% observed a single time. The ten top clones hold about 1.8% of the sample.

Every donor was a healthy Caucasian. The twin cohort comprised three pairs of female monozygotic twins, all aged about 18 to 29 years. Miltenyi CD45RO+ enrichment and human naive T-cell isolation kits were used to isolate memory (CD45RO+) and naive T cells from PBMC. This same sample was also part of a study on yellow fever vaccine responses in identical twins. From that second study: According to the authors, the vaccine-induced T cell response in identical twins seemed to be partly convergent and partly specific to each individual. In the study, vaccine-responding T cell clones were precisely tracked in identical twins.

In this chain, TRBV5-1 is recombined with TRBJ2-3; possibly the D gene is TRBD2, per 6 matching bases. The sample was memory (CD45RO+) T cells sorted from blood. The cell subset or site label on this specimen signifies: CD45RO+ enriched T cells. The receptor's source is a woman in her late teens or twenties in good health. The DNA reads as follows: TGCGCCAGCAGCCCGGCCCCCGGGAGTGCCCTAAGCACAGATACGCAGTATTTT. Its protein reads: CASSPAPGSALSTDTQYF. The full variable domain, with segments outside the CDR3 supplied by the reference TRBV5-1 and TRBJ2-3 proteins, appears as KAGVTQTPRYLIKTRGQQVTLSCSPISGHRSVSWYQQTPGQGLQFLFEYFSETQRNKGNFPGRFSGRQFSNSRSEMNVSTLELGDSALYLCASSPAPGSALSTDTQYFGPGTRLTVL.